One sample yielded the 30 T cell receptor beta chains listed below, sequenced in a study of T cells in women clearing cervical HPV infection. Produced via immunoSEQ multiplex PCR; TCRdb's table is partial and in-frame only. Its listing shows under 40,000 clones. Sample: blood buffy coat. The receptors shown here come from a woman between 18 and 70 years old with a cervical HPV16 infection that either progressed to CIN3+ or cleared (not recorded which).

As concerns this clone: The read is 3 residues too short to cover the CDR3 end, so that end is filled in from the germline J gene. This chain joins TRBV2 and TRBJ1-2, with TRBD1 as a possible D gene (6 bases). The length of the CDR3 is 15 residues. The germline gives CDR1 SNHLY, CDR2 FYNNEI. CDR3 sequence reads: CASRLDRRSSYDYTF. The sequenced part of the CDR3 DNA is TGTGCCAGCAGGCTAGACAGGCGTAGCTCCTACGAC.

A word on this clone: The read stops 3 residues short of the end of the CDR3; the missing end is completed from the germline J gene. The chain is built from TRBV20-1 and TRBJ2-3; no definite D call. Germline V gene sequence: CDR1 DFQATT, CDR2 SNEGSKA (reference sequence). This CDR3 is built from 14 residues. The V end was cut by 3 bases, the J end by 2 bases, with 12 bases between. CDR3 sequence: CSASTYMNTDTQYF. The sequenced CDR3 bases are TGCAGTGCTAGCACATACATGAACACAGATACG.

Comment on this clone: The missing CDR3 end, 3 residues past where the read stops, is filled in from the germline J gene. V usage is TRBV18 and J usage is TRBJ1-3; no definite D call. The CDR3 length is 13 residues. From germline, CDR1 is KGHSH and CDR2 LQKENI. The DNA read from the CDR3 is TGTGCCAGCTCACCAAGGAGGCAGGAAGAC. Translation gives CASSPRRQED. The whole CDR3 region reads CASSPRRQEDIYF. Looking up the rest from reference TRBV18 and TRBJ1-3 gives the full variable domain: NAGVMQNPRHLVRRRGQEARLRCSPMKGHSHVYWYRQLPEEGLKFMVYLQKENIIDESGMPKERFSAEFPKEGPSILRIQQVVRGDSAAYFCASSPRRQEDIYFGEGSWLTVV.

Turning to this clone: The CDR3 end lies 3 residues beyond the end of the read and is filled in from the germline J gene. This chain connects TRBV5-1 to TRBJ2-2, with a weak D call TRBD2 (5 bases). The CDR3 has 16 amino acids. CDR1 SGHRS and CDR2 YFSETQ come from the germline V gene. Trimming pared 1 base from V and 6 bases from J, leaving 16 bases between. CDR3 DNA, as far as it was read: TGCGCCAGCAGCTTGTTGACGCGGGTTTCCTCCGGGGAG. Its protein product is CASSLLTRVSSGE. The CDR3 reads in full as CASSLLTRVSSGELFF.

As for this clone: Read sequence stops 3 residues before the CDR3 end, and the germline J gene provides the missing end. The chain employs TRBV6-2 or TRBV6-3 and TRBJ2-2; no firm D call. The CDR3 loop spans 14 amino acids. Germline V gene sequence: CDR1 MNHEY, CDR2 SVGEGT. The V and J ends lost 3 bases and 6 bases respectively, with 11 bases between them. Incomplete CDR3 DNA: TGTGCCAGCAGTTATGCCCTACGAGCCGGGGAG. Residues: CASSYALRAGE. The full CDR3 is CASSYALRAGELFF.

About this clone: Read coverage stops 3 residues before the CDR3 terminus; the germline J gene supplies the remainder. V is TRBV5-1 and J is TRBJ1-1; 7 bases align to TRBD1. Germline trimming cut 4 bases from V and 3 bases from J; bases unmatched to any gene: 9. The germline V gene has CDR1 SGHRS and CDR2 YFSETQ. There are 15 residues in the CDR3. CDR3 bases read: TGCGCCAGCAGCGCTAGACAGGGATTAGACACTGAA. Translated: CASSARQGLDTE. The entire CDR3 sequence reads CASSARQGLDTEAFF. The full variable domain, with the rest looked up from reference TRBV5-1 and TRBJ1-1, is KAGVTQTPRYLIKTRGQQVTLSCSPISGHRSVSWYQQTPGQGLQFLFEYFSETQRNKGNFPGRFSGRQFSNSRSEMNVSTLELGDSALYLCASSARQGLDTEAFFGQGTRLTVV.

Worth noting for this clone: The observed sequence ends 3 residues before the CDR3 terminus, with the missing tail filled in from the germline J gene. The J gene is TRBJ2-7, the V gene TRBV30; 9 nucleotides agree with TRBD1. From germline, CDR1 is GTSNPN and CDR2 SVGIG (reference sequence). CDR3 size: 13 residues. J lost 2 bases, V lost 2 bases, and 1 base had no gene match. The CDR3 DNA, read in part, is TGTGCCTGGAGTCGGGACAGGGCCTACGAG. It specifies CAWSRDRAYE. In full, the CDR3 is CAWSRDRAYEQYF. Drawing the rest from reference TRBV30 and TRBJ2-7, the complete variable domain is SQTIHQWPATLVQPVGSPLSLECTVEGTSNPNLYWYRQAAGRGLQLLFYSVGIGQISSEVPQNLSASRPQDRQFILSSKKLLLSDSGFYLCAWSRDRAYEQYFGPGTRLTVT.

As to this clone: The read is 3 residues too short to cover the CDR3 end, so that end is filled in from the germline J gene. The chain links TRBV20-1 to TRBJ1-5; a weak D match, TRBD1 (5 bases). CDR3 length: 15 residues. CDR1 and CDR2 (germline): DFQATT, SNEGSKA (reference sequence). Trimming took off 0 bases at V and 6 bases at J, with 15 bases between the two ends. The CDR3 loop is CSARDPQGPGQPQHF. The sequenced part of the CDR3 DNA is TGCAGTGCTAGAGATCCCCAGGGTCCGGGTCAGCCC.

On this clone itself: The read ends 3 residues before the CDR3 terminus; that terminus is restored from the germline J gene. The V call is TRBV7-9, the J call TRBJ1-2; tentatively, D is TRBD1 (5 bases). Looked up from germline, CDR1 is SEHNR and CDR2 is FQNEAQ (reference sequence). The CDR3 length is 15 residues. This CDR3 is CASSQAGVETDTYTF. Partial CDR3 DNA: TGTGCCAGCAGCCAAGCGGGAGTGGAGACAGATACC.

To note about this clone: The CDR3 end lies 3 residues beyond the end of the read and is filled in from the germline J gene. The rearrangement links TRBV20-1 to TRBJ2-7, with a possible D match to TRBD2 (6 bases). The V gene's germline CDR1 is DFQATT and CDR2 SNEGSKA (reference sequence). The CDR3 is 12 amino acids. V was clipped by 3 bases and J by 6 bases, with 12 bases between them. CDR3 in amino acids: CSASTSRIEQYF. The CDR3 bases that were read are TGCAGTGCTAGTACTAGCCGGATCGAG.

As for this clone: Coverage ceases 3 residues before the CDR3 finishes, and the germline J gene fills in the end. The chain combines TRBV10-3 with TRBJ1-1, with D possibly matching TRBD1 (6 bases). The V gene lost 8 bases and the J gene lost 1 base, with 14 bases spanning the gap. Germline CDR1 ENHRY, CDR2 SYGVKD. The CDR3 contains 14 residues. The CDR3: CAIGQSPTNTEAFF. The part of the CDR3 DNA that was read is TGTGCCATCGGACAGTCGCCGACGAACACTGAA.

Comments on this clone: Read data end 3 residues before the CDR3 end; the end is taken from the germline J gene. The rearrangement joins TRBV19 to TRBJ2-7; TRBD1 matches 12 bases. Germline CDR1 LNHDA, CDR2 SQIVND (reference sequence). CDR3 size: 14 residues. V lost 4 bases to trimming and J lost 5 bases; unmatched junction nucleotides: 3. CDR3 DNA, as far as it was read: TGTGCCAGTAGTACGGGACAGGGGGCAAACGAG. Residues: CASSTGQGANE. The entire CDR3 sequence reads CASSTGQGANEQYF.

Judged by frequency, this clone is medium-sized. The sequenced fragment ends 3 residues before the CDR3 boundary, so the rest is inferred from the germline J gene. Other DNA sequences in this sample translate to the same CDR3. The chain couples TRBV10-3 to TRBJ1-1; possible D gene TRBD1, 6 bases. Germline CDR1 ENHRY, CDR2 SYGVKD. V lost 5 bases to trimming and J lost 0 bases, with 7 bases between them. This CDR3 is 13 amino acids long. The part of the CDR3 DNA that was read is TGTGCCATCAGTCAGGGGCTGAACACTGAA. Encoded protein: CAISQGLNTE. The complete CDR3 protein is CAISQGLNTEAFF.

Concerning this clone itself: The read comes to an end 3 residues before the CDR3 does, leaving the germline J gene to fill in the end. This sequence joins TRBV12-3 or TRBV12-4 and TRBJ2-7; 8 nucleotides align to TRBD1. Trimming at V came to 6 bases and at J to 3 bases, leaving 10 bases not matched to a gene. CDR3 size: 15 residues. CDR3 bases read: TGTGCCAGCAGGTCGACGAGGACAGGGTACTACGAG. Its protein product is CASRSTRTGYYE. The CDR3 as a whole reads CASRSTRTGYYEQYF.

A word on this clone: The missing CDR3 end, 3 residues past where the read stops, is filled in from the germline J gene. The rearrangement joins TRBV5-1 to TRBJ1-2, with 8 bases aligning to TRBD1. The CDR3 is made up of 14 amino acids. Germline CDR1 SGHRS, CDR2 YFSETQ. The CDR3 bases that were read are TGCGCCAGCAGCTATTCAGGGGGCTATAACGAC. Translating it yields CASSYSGGYND. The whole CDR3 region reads CASSYSGGYNDYTF.

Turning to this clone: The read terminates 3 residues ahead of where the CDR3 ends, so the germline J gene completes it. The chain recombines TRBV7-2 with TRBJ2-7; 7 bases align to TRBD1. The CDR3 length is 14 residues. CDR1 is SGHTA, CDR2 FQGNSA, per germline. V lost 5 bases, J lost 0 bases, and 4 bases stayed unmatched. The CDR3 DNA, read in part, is TGTGCCAGCAGCCGGGACAGATCCTCCTACGAG. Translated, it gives CASSRDRSSYE. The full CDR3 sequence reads CASSRDRSSYEQYF.

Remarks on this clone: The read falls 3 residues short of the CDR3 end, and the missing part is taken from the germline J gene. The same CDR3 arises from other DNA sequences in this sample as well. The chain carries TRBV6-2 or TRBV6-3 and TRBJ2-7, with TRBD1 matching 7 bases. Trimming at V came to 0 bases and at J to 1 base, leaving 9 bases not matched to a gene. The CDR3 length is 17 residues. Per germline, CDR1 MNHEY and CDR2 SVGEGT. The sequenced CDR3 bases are TGTGCCAGCAGTTACTCCACTACAGGGGATCCATCCTACGAG. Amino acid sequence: CASSYSTTGDPSYE. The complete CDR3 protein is CASSYSTTGDPSYEQYF.

The sequenced CDR3 bases are TGTGCCATCAGCGCCGCAGGGACAGGGGGCCTAGGTGTTCGTGAA. Protein: CAISAAGTGGLGVRE. The full-length CDR3 reads as CAISAAGTGGLGVREAFF. The chain couples TRBV10-3 to TRBJ1-1; 12 bases map to TRBD1. The CDR3 end falls 3 residues outside the read, so it is completed with the germline J gene. After removal of 6 bases from V and 7 bases from J, the junction contained 18 bases not matched to a gene. The germline V gene encodes CDR1 ENHRY and CDR2 SYGVKD. The CDR3 is made up of 18 amino acids.

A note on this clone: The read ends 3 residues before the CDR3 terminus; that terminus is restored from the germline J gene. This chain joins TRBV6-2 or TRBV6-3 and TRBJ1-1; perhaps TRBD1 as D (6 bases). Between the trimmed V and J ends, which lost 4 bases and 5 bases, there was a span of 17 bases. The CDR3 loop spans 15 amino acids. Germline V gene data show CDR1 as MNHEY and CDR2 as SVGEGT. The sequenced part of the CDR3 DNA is TGTGCCAGCAGTTCCCCGGACAGATGGGGAACTGAA. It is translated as CASSSPDRWGTE. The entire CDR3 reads CASSSPDRWGTEAFF.

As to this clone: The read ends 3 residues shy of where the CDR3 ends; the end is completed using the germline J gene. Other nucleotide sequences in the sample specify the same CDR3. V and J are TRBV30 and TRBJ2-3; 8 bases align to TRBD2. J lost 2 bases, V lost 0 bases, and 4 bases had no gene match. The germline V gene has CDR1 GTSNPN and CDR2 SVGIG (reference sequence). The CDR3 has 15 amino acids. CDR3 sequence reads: CAWSVGGRHTDTQYF. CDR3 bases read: TGTGCCTGGAGTGTAGGCGGGAGGCACACAGATACG. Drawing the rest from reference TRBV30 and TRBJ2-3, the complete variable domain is SQTIHQWPATLVQPVGSPLSLECTVEGTSNPNLYWYRQAAGRGLQLLFYSVGIGQISSEVPQNLSASRPQDRQFILSSKKLLLSDSGFYLCAWSVGGRHTDTQYFGPGTRLTVL.

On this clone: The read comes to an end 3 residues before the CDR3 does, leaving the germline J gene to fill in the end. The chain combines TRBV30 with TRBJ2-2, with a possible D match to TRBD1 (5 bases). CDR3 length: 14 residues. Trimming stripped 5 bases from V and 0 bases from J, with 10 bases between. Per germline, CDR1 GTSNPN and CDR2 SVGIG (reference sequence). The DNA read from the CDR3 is TGTGCCTGGTCCGAAGGGGCGAACACCGGGGAG. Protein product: CAWSEGANTGE. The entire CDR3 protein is CAWSEGANTGELFF.

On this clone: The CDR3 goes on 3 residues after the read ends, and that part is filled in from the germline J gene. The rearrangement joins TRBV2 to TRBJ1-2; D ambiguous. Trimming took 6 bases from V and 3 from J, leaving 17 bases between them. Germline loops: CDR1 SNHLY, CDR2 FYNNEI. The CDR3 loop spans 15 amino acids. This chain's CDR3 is CASSATFVSDYGYTF. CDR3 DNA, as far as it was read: TGTGCCAGCAGCGCGACATTTGTGTCTGACTATGGC.

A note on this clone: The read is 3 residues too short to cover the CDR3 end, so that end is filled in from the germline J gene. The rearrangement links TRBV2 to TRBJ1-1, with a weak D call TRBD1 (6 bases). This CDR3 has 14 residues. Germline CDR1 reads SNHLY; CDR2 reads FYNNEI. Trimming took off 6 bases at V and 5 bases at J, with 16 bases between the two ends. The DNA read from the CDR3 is TGTGCCAGCAGCCCCCTTACAGGGTTTACTGAA. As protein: CASSPLTGFTE. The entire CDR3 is CASSPLTGFTEAFF. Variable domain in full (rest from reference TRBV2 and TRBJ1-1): EPEVTQTPSHQVTQMGQEVILRCVPISNHLYFYWYRQILGQKVEFLVSFYNNEISEKSEIFDDQFSVERPDGSNFTLKIRSTKLEDSAMYFCASSPLTGFTEAFFGQGTRLTVV.

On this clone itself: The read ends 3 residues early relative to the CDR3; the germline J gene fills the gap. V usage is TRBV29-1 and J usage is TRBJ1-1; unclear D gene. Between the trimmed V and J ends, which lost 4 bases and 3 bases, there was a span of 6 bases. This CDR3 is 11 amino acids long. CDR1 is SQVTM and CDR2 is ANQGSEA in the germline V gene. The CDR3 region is CSVASDTEAFF. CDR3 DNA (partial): TGCAGCGTTGCCAGTGACACTGAA.

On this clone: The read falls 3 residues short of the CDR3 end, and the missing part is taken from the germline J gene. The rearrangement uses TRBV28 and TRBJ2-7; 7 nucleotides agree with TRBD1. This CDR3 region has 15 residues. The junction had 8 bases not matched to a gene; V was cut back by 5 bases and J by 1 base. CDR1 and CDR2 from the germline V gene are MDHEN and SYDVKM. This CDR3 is CASSHYETGSYEQYF. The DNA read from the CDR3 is TGTGCCAGCAGTCACTACGAGACAGGGTCCTACGAG.

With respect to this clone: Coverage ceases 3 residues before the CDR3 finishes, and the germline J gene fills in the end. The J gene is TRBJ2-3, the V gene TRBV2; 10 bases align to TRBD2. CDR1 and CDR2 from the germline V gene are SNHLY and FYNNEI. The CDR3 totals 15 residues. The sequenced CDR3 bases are TGTGCCAGCAGCGGGACTAGCGACTTCCAAGAGACG. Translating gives CASSGTSDFQET. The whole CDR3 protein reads CASSGTSDFQETQYF.

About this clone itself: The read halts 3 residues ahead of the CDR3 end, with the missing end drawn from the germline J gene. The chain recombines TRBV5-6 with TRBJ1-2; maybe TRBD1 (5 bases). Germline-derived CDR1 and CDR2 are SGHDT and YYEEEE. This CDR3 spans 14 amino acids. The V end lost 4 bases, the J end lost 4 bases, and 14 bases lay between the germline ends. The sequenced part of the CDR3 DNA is TGTGCCAGCAGCGGTCTGGGGCGAGGCTATGGC. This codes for CASSGLGRGYG. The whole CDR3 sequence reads CASSGLGRGYGYTF.

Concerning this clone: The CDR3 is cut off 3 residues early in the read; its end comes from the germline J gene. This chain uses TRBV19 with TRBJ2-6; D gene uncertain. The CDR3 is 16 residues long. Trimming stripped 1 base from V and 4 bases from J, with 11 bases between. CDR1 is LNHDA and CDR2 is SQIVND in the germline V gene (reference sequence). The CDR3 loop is CASSIGLPLGANVLTF. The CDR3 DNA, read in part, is TGTGCCAGTAGTATAGGGCTCCCTTTAGGGGCCAACGTC.

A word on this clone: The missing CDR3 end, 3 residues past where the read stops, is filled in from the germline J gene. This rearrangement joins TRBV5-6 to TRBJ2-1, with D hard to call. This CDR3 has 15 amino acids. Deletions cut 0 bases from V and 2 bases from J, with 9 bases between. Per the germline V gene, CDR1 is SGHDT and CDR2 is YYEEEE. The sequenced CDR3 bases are TGTGCCAGCAGCTTGGTTCCGGTAACCTACAATGAG. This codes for CASSLVPVTYNE. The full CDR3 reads CASSLVPVTYNEQFF.

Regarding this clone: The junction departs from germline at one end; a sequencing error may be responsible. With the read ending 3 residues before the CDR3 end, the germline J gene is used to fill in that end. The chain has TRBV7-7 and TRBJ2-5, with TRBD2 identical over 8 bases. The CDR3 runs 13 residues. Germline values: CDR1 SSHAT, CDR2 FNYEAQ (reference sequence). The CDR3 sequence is CASSLAGTGTQYF. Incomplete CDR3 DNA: TGTGCTAGCAGCTTAGCGGGGACTGGGACC.